This T cell receptor beta chain was obtained from a study of blood T cell repertoires in COVID-19. At the level of the study: Italy, Spain and the United States were the sources of the convalescent and acute COVID-19 samples. T cells, B-cell-depleted T cells, or PBMCs provided the cDNA or gDNA that served as material.

The CDR3 sequence is 13 residues long. Between the trimmed V and J ends, which lost 2 bases and 3 bases, there was a span of 7 bases. Germline assignment: CDR1 SGHDN and CDR2 FVKESK. Authors' analysis steps: Scientists estimated how many nucleated cells there were by amplifying reference gene primers. The repertoire was sequenced with immunoSEQ multiplex PCR; TCRdb's copy has only in-frame clones and lacks some. The V and J calls and clone size are taken from that table; D and trimming were inferred from the DNA. The table lists approximately 60,000 clones, more than 65% of them singletons. The sequence was obtained from a woman older than 75 with active or convalescent COVID-19. The specimen was peripheral blood. This rearrangement joins TRBV14 to TRBJ1-2, with a tentative D call TRBD1 (5 bases). The CDR3 protein is CASSQQQDYGYTF. The CDR3 bases are TGTGCCAGCAGCCAACAACAGGACTATGGCTACACCTTC.